A selection of T cell receptor beta chains follows, all from one sample in a study of OX40 agonist ivuxolimab in advanced cancers. The repertoire was sequenced with immunoSEQ multiplex PCR; TCRdb's copy has only in-frame clones and lacks some. The data show some 150,000 clones, 90% seen once. The specimen comprised CD4+ or CD8+ T cells sorted from blood, sampled in a trial of the OX40 agonist ivuxolimab. The receptors here all came from an adult with an advanced solid tumor such as melanoma, head and neck, liver or kidney cancer. The CDR3 runs from the conserved cysteine through the conserved F or W.

V gene	J gene	CDR3 protein
TRBV7-2	TRBJ1-2	CASSFDNYGYTF
TRBV28	TRBJ2-2	CASSPYRGFTGELFF
TRBV10-3	TRBJ2-1	CAISERLDRPPNEQFF
TRBV28	TRBJ1-3	CASSSRQGAIKDSGNTIYF
TRBV19	TRBJ1-4	CASSIQGGFEKLFF
TRBV25-1	TRBJ2-7	CASSEGVTGTGIYEQYF
TRBV5-1	TRBJ2-7	CASSIESSDRGPPYEQYF
TRBV27	TRBJ2-3	CASSLFRTDTQYF
TRBV9	TRBJ2-2	CASSVAGGRALNGELFF
TRBV7-9	TRBJ1-2	CASSLGEGFLHGYTF
TRBV7-2	TRBJ1-1	CASSPTRGRETEAFF
TRBV28	TRBJ1-1	CASSLAGARNTEAFF
TRBV5-1	TRBJ1-4	CASSPGSATNEKLFF
TRBV9	TRBJ1-5	CASSVDVGNQPQHF
TRBV9	TRBJ1-1	CASSELGGTEAFF
TRBV11-2	TRBJ2-7	CASAGGYGRYEQYF
TRBV15	TRBJ2-1	CATSRDLLTNEQFF
TRBV6-1	TRBJ2-5	CASSEDTGTGPQYF
TRBV2	TRBJ1-1	CASSLLTGNTEAFF
TRBV21-1	TRBJ2-3	CASSKAVARESSRRTDTQYF
TRBV7-3	TRBJ1-5	CASSLVFGGALIKGNQPQHF
TRBV9	TRBJ2-2	CASSGGWIEGTGELFF
TRBV7-8	TRBJ2-7	CASSLANQGSPSTYF
TRBV11-3	TRBJ2-7	CASSLDFAAGFSYEQYF
TRBV4-3	TRBJ1-5	CASSQEDRAGNQPQHF
TRBV7-2	TRBJ2-7	CASSLGDIYEQYF
TRBV28	TRBJ2-7	CASRTGTYEQYF
TRBV27	TRBJ2-1	CASSWSWEGLDNEQFF
TRBV6-5	TRBJ2-5	CASSYSFEETQYF
TRBV13	TRBJ2-7	CASSTYRDRSYEQYF
TRBV30	TRBJ2-7	CAWSTGPGPYEQYF
TRBV9	TRBJ1-1	CASSPQVDPITEAFF
TRBV11-3	TRBJ2-3	CASSLGQTDTQYF
TRBV20-1	TRBJ2-7	CSAGSAYEQYF
TRBV11-2	NA	CASSLDGTGGTYEQYF
TRBV6-7	TRBJ1-3	CASSCHPRDYSGNTIYF
TRBV19	TRBJ2-1	CASNPGDPDEQFF
TRBV6-1	TRBJ1-2	CASSEKAGAIDYGYTF
TRBV6-5	TRBJ1-1	CASGPRGANTEAFF
TRBV2	TRBJ1-1	CASSGDSNTEAFF
TRBV5-1	TRBJ1-2	CASGFAGENGYTF
TRBV19	TRBJ1-5	CASSLYLGQPQHF
TRBV6-1	TRBJ1-4	CASSEGQRQEGFF
TRBV10-1	TRBJ2-7	CASSPGSTGTTYEQYF